The rows below give T cell receptor beta chains drawn from one sample of a study of T-cell memory formation after mild COVID-19. Each CDR3 protein gets one entry after TCRdb re-called the 5' RACE reads with MiXCR. The profile shows approximately 230,000 distinct CDR3 sequences, 16% of them singletons. Sequences were obtained from PBMCs or a T cell subset sorted from them (not recorded which). These receptors all come from a man between 18 and 29 years old who had mild COVID-19 (a few samples of this study predate the infection). Cell type and time point are not known. Both conserved end residues are part of each CDR3. A D gene is named only where the DNA matches it firmly. Clone size is given for some rows only: seen once, a few or many times, or a class if the clone is expanded.

d_gene	abundance	j_gene	v_gene	CDR3aa	CDR3nt
TRBD2	many	TRBJ2-1	TRBV24-1	CATSDNSGGRWGEQFF	TGTGCCACCAGTGATAATAGCGGGGGCCGCTGGGGTGAGCAGTTCTTC
NA	NA	TRBJ2-5	TRBV7-8	CASSAGHGQTQYF	TGTGCCAGCAGCGCGGGACATGGGCAGACCCAGTACTTC
NA	NA	TRBJ2-7	TRBV20-1	CSAARLYEQCF	TGCAGTGCCGCCCGACTCTACGAGCAGTGCTTC
TRBD1	few	TRBJ2-5	TRBV7-2	CASSLGTTGGQETQYF	TGTGCCAGCAGCTTAGGGACGACAGGGGGGCAAGAGACCCAGTACTTC
NA	few	TRBJ2-1	TRBV5-4	CASSSDSEQFF	TGTGCCAGCAGCTCCGACTCTGAGCAGTTCTTC
TRBD2	NA	TRBJ2-1	TRBV20-1	CSAVLAGGRNEQFF	TGCAGTGCCGTACTAGCGGGGGGGCGGAATGAGCAGTTCTTC
TRBD2	NA	TRBJ2-3	TRBV5-1	CASSLLTSDTTDTQYF	TGCGCCAGCAGCTTGTTGACTAGCGACACCACAGATACGCAGTATTTT
NA	NA	TRBJ2-1	TRBV24-1	CATSDLGEQFF	TGTGCCACCAGTGATCTGGGTGAGCAGTTCTTC
TRBD1	NA	TRBJ2-5	TRBV12-3/TRBV12-4	CASSLEVDRVETQYF	TGTGCCAGCAGTTTAGAGGTCGACAGGGTAGAGACCCAGTACTTC
NA	NA	TRBJ2-7	TRBV20-1	CSAPDRSRYEQYF	TGCAGTGCTCCCGACAGGAGTCGTTACGAGCAGTACTTC
TRBD2	NA	TRBJ2-7	TRBV5-1	CASSLGGTSLSEQYF	TGCGCCAGCAGCCTTGGAGGGACTAGCCTCTCGGAGCAGTACTTC
NA	few	TRBJ2-6	TRBV19	CASRRQTGPPSGANVLTF	TGTGCCAGTAGGAGACAAACCGGGCCCCCCTCTGGGGCCAACGTCCTGACTTTC
NA	NA	TRBJ1-5	TRBV4-1	CASSQDKPTGWGNQPQHF	TGCGCCAGCAGCCAAGATAAACCGACAGGATGGGGCAATCAGCCCCAGCATTTT
TRBD2	few	TRBJ2-7	TRBV7-6	CASSPRMRGALGEQYF	TGTGCCAGCAGCCCTCGGATGCGGGGGGCTCTGGGCGAGCAGTACTTC
NA	NA	TRBJ2-1	TRBV25-1	CASSEYWGGEHNEQFF	TGTGCCAGCAGTGAATATTGGGGTGGGGAGCACAATGAGCAGTTCTTC
NA	NA	TRBJ2-2	TRBV6-6	CASSTGTSSTGELFF	TGTGCCAGCAGTACGGGCACTAGCTCCACCGGGGAGCTGTTTTTT
TRBD1	few	TRBJ1-4	TRBV4-3	CASSQGAGGREKLFF	TGCGCCAGCAGCCAAGGAGCAGGGGGGCGTGAAAAACTGTTTTTT